The 7 T cell receptor beta chains listed next were all sequenced from one sample in a study of persistence of HIV-infected CD4 T cells. Cells were stimulated nonspecifically with anti-CD3/anti-CD28 magnetic beads. Sorting selected CD4+ T cells upregulating both CD40 ligand and CD69. These receptors' targets are unknown. This was the immunoSEQ version 4 assay in survey mode. Some clones are missing from TCRdb's copy, which holds only in-frame ones; the method was immunoSEQ multiplex PCR. The sample yields more than 35,000 clones, about nine tenths seen once. The sequenced sample was CD4+ T cells sorted from PBMCs after roughly 18-hour stimulation, obtained from a patient who received antiretroviral therapy. The receptor set was obtained from an adult man with HIV who was CMV-seropositive.

V gene TRBV14 combines with J gene TRBJ1-1, with D tentatively TRBD1 (5 bases). Germline lookup yields CDR1 SGHDN and CDR2 FVKESK. This CDR3 is built from 14 residues. Trimming stripped 3 bases from V and 0 bases from J, with 8 bases between. CDR3 loop: CASSQGRVNTEAFF. The CDR3 coding sequence is TGTGCCAGCAGCCAGGGGCGCGTGAACACTGAAGCTTTCTTT.

V gene TRBV30 combines with J gene TRBJ2-6; either TRBD1 or TRBD2 may supply D (5 bases each). The V gene's germline CDR1 is GTSNPN and CDR2 SVGIG (reference sequence). This CDR3 has 14 amino acids. Trimming shortened V by 7 bases and J by 0 bases, and 10 bases separated the two germline ends. CDR3 sequence reads: CASGLPSGANVLTF. In DNA, the CDR3 is TGTGCCTCGGGGCTGCCCTCTGGGGCCAACGTCCTGACTTTC.

V and J are TRBV3-1 (or the pseudogene TRBV3-2) and TRBJ1-1; TRBD1 is a possible D gene (6 bases). In germline, CDR1 is LGHDT, CDR2 YNNKEL (reference sequence). The CDR3 is 13 residues long. The V gene lost 4 bases and the J gene lost 5 bases, with 11 bases spanning the gap. This chain's CDR3 is CASSLGQTTEAFF. In DNA, the CDR3 is TGTGCCAGCAGCCTTGGACAGACAACTGAAGCTTTCTTT.

This sequence joins TRBV5-4 and TRBJ1-2; TRBD1 matches 7 bases. The CDR3 extends over 15 amino acids. V trimming: 1 base; J trimming: 6 bases; junction bases outside the gene matches: 9. Germline CDR1 is SGHNT and CDR2 is YYREEE (reference sequence). In DNA form, the CDR3 reads TGTGCCAGCAGCTTGATTACGTCAGGGGGTCATGGCTACACCTTC. Translated, it gives CASSLITSGGHGYTF.

This chain connects TRBV10-3 to TRBJ1-3; D is unclear. Between the trimmed V and J ends, which lost 6 bases and 0 bases, there was a span of 6 bases. This CDR3 has 13 amino acids. CDR1 is ENHRY and CDR2 is SYGVKD in the germline V gene. The CDR3 sequence: CAISLSSGNTIYF. The CDR3, as DNA: TGTGCCATCAGCCTGAGCTCTGGAAACACCATATATTTT.

The J gene is TRBJ2-1, the V gene TRBV7-9; 8 bases agree with TRBD1. Trimming at V came to 7 bases and at J to 6 bases, leaving 5 bases not matched to a gene. The germline CDR1 and CDR2 sequences are SEHNR and FQNEAQ (reference sequence). The CDR3 loop spans 13 amino acids. In nucleotides, the CDR3 is TGTGCCAGCATCCACAGGGGGTCCAATGAGCAGTTCTTC. Its protein product is CASIHRGSNEQFF.

This chain links TRBV10-3 with TRBJ2-1, with D unclear. This CDR3 comprises 14 residues. The germline V gene has CDR1 ENHRY and CDR2 SYGVKD. Trimming removed 4 bases at V and 5 bases at J, with 12 bases between. The CDR3 DNA follows: TGTGCCATCAGTGTTTCGAACAGAGACAATGAGCAGTTCTTC. It specifies CAISVSNRDNEQFF.